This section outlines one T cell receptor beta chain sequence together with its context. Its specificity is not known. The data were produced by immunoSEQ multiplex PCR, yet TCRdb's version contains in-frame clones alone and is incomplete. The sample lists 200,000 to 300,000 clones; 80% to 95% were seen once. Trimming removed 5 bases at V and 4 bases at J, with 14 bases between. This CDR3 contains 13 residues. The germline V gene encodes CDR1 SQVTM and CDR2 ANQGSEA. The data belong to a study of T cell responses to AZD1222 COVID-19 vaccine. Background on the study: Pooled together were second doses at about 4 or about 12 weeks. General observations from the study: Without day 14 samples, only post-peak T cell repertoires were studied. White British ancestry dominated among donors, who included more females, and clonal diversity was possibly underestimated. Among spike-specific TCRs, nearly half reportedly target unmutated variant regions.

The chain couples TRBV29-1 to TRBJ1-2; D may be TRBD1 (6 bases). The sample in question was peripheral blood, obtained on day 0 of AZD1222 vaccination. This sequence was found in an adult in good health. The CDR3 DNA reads TGCAGCGTTTCAGAGAGGGGGGGCTATGGCTACACCTTC. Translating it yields CSVSERGGYGYTF.